This TCR beta chain was profiled in a study of cytotoxic CD8 clonotypes in ibrutinib-treated CLL. Notes on the study in general: Public clonotypes, found uncommonly, either contracted or stayed stable on treatment. Patients showed higher baseline clonality than age-matched healthy donors, and it tracked circulating CD8+ T-cell counts.

Sequenced by immunoSEQ multiplex PCR; TCRdb stores in-frame clones only, minus some. In the table there are some 170,000 clones, about 88% of which are singletons. This CDR3 is built from 18 residues. The germline gives CDR1 MGHRA, CDR2 YSYEKL. V was clipped by 4 bases and J by 1 base; unmatched bases: 15. This clone came up once. Its antigen is as yet unknown. This specimen consisted of PBMCs, obtained at disease progression, from a patient treated with ibrutinib. This chain links TRBV4-1 with TRBJ1-1; 7 positions agree with TRBD1. This TCR came from a human donor with chronic lymphocytic leukemia. CDR3 nucleotide sequence: TGCGCCAGCAGCCCAGCCCCATATACCCGGGACAGGAACACTGAAGCTTTCTTT. It translates to CASSPAPYTRDRNTEAFF.